The clone carrying this T cell receptor (beta chain) appeared a single time. The germline V gene has CDR1 GTSNPN and CDR2 SVGIG (reference sequence). The CDR3 length is 13 residues. The V and J ends lost 4 bases and 6 bases respectively, with 13 bases between them. This record comes from a study of OX40 agonist ivuxolimab in advanced cancers. Study summary: Ivuxolimab is an agonistic anti-OX40 (CD134) antibody, and patients were treated with it. Ivuxolimab, which patients received intravenously every 2 weeks, was dosed at 0.01 to 10 mg/kg.

Libraries were prepared by immunoSEQ multiplex PCR; TCRdb keeps only in-frame clonotypes and omits some of them. The table lists around 95,000 clones, 85% to 95% of them singletons. The TCR comes from an adult with an advanced solid tumor such as melanoma, head and neck, liver or kidney cancer. This sequence joins TRBV30 and TRBJ1-5; the D gene is possibly TRBD1 (6 bases). Specimen: CD4+ or CD8+ T cells sorted from blood, collected in a trial of the OX40 agonist ivuxolimab. The CDR3 reads CAWTRGLRQPQHF. The CDR3 DNA reads TGTGCCTGGACCCGGGGGCTGCGTCAGCCCCAGCATTTT.